This entry is about one T cell receptor beta chain. Its antigen is still unknown. Germline V gives CDR1 MNHNY, CDR2 SVGAGI (reference sequence). Trimming cost V 1 base and J 5 bases; bases outside gene matches: 8. This CDR3 region has 16 residues. Recipients received nonmyeloablative bone marrow transplants from related graft donors, with transient mixed chimerism. Sequencing used immunoSEQ multiplex PCR; TCRdb keeps in-frame clones, though not all of them. The data show about 81,000 clones, roughly nine tenths seen once. This sample is drawn from a study of Tregs in tolerant kidney transplant recipients. Study outcomes and limitations: Expanding Tregs on activated donor B cells appeared to best identify donor-specific TCRbeta clones.

The chain carries TRBV6-6 and TRBJ1-5; 7 bases are shared with TRBD1. Material: CD4+ T cells from blood (PBMCs), obtained 24 months after the transplant. This TCR derives from a human patient who received a combined kidney and bone marrow transplant. The graft donor may have given rise to some T cells. DNA of the CDR3: TGTGCCAGCAGTTACTATGGGACAGTGGGGGATCAGCCCCAGCATTTT. It specifies CASSYYGTVGDQPQHF.